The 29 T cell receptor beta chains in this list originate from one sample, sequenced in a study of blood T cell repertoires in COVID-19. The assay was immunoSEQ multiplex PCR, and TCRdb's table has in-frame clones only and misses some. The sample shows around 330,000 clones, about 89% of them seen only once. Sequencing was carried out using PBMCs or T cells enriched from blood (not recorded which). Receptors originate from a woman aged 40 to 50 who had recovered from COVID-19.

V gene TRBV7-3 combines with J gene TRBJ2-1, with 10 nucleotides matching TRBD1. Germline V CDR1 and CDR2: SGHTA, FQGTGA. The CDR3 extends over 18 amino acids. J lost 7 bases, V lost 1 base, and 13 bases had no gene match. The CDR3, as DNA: TGTGCCAGCAGCTTAATAGGCACCGGGACAGGGGAAGTTAATGAGCAGTTCTTC. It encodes CASSLIGTGTGEVNEQFF.

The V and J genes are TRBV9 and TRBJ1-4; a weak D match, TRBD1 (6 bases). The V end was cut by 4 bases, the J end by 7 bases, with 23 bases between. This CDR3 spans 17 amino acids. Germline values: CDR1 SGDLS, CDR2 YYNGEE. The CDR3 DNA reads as TGTGCCAGCAGCCCGGGGGGGCCATCGATAACGGGTGAAAAACTGTTTTTT. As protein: CASSPGGPSITGEKLFF.

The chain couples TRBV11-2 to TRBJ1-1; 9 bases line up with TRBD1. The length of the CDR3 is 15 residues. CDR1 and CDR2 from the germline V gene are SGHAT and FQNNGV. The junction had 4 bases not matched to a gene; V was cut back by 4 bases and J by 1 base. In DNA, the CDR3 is TGTGCCAGCAGCTACGACAGGGGGAGGAACACTGAAGCTTTCTTT. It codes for CASSYDRGRNTEAFF.

DNA for the CDR3: TGCGCCAGCAGCGTTGAAGGGGGCGGCAATCAGCCCCAGCATTTT. Translating gives CASSVEGGGNQPQHF. V gene TRBV5-1 combines with J gene TRBJ1-5; 7 positions match TRBD1. This CDR3 has 15 amino acids. Germline V gives CDR1 SGHRS, CDR2 YFSETQ. With 4 bases clipped from V and 2 bases from J, the junction kept 6 bases outside the gene matches.

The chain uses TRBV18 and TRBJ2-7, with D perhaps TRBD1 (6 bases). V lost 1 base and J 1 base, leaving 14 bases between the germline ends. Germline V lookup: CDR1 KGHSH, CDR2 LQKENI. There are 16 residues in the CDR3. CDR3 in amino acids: CASSPLFGDRSYEQYF. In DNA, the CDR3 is TGTGCCAGCTCACCACTCTTCGGTGACAGGTCCTACGAGCAGTACTTC.

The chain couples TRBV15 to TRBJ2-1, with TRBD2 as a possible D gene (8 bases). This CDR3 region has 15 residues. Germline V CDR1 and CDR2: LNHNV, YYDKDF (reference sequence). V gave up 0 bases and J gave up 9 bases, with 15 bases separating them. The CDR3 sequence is CATSREDRAGGEQFF. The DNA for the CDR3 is TGTGCCACCAGCAGAGAAGACAGGGCGGGGGGTGAGCAGTTCTTC.

The CDR3 loop is CASSQVWDSSYEQYF. CDR3 DNA: TGCGCCAGCAGCCAAGTATGGGACAGCTCCTACGAGCAGTACTTC. The chain has TRBV4-3 and TRBJ2-7, with 7 bases lining up with TRBD1. The CDR3 loop spans 15 amino acids. Germline V lookup: CDR1 LGHNA, CDR2 YSLEER. J gave up 0 bases and V 1 base, and 3 bases lay outside the gene matches.

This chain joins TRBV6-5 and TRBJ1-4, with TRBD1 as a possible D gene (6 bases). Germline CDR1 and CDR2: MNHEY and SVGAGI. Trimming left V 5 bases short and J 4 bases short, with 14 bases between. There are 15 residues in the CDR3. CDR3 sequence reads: CASSPGQLGNEKLFF. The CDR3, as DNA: TGTGCCAGCAGTCCCGGACAGCTAGGTAATGAAAAACTGTTTTTT.

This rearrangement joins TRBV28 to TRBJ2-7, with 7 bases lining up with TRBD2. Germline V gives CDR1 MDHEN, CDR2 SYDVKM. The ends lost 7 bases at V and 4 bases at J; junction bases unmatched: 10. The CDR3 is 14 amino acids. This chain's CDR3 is CASTPSREGYEQYF. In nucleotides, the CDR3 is TGTGCCAGCACCCCGAGCAGGGAGGGTTACGAGCAGTACTTC.

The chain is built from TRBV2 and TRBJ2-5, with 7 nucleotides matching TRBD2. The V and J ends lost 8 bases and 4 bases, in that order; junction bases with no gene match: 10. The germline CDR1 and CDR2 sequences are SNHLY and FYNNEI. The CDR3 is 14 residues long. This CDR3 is CASGRGVAPETQYF. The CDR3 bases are TGTGCCAGCGGCCGGGGGGTAGCGCCAGAGACCCAGTACTTC. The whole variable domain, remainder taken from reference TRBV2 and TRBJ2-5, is EPEVTQTPSHQVTQMGQEVILRCVPISNHLYFYWYRQILGQKVEFLVSFYNNEISEKSEIFDDQFSVERPDGSNFTLKIRSTKLEDSAMYFCASGRGVAPETQYFGPGTRLLVL.

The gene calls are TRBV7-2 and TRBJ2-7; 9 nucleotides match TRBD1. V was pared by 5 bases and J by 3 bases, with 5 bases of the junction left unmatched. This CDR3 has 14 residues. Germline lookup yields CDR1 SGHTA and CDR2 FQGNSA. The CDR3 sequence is CASSPGDRVYEQYF. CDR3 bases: TGTGCCAGCAGCCCAGGGGACAGGGTCTACGAGCAGTACTTC.

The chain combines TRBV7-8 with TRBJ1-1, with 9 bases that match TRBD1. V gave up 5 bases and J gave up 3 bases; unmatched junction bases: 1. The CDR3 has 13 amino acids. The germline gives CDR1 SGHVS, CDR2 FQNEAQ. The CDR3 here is CASSRTGDTEAFF. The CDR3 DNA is TGTGCCAGCAGCCGGACAGGGGACACTGAAGCTTTCTTT.

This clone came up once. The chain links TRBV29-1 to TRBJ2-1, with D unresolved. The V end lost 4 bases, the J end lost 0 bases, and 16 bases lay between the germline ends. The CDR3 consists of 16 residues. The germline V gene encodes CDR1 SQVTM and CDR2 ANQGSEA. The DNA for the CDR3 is TGCAGCGTTGCCGGTACAGAGTTCAGCTCCTACAATGAGCAGTTCTTC. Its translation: CSVAGTEFSSYNEQFF.

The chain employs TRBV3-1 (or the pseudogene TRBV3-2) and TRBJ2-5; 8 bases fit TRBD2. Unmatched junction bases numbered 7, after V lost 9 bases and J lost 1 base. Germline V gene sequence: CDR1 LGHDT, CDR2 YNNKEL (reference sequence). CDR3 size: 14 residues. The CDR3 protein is CASGGGQAQETQYF. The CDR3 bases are TGTGCCAGTGGCGGGGGGCAGGCCCAAGAGACCCAGTACTTC.

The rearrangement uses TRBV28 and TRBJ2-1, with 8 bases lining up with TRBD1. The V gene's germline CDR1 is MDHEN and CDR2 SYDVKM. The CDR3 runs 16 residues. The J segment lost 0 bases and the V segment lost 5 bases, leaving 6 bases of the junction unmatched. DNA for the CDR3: TGTGCCAGCAGTGGTCAGGGGGCGAGCTCCTACAATGAGCAGTTCTTC. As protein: CASSGQGASSYNEQFF.

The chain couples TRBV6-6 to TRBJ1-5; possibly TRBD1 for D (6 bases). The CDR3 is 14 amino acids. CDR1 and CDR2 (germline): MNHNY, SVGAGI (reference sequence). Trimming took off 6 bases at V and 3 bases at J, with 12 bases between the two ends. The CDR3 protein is CASSPGTINQPQHF. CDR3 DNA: TGTGCCAGCAGCCCCGGGACAATCAATCAGCCCCAGCATTTT.

The DNA for the CDR3 is TGTGCCAGCAGTAGAACGGACAGATTACTAGCCAAAAACATTCAGTACTTC. This sequence encodes CASSRTDRLLAKNIQYF. The V call is TRBV28, the J call TRBJ2-4; D might be TRBD1 (6 bases). Germline V gene sequence: CDR1 MDHEN, CDR2 SYDVKM. The CDR3 contains 17 residues. The germline V and J ends were trimmed by 5 bases and 0 bases, with 17 bases remaining between them.

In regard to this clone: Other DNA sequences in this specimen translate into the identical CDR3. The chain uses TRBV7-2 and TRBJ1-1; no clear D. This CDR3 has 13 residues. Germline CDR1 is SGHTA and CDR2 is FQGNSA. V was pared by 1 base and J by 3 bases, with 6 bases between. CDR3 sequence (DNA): TGTGCCAGCAGCTTAGTGAGCGACACTGAAGCTTTCTTT. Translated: CASSLVSDTEAFF.

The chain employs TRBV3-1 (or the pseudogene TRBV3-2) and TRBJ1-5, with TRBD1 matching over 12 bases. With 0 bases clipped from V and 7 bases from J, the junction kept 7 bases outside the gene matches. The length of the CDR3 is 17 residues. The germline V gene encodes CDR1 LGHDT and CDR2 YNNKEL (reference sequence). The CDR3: CASSQDPGQGARQPQHF. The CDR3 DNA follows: TGTGCCAGCAGCCAAGACCCGGGACAGGGGGCTAGGCAGCCCCAGCATTTT.

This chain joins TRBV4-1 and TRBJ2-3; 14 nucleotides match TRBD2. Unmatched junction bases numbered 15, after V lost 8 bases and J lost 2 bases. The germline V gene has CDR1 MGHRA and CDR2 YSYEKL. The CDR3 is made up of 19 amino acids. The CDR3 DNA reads TGCGCCAGCTCAACAGGGACTAGCGGGGGACTCCGGGTCACAGATACGCAGTATTTT. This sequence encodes CASSTGTSGGLRVTDTQYF.

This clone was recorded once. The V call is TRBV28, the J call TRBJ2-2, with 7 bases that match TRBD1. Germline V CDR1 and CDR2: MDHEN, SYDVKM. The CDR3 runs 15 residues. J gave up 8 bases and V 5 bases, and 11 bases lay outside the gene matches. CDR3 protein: CASSGQASWRGELFF. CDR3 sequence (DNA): TGTGCCAGCAGTGGACAGGCATCGTGGAGGGGGGAGCTGTTTTTT.

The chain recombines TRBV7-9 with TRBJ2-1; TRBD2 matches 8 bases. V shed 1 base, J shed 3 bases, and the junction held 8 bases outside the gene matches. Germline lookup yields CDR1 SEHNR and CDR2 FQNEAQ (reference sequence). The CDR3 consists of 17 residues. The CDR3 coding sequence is TGTGCCAGCAGCTTAGTGTCAGCGGGGGCGATCTACAATGAGCAGTTCTTC. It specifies CASSLVSAGAIYNEQFF.

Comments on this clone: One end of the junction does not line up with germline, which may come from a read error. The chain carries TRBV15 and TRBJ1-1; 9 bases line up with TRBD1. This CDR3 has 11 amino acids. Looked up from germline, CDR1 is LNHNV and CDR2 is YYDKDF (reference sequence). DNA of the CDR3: TGTGCCACCAGCAGGGGACAGGGAAATTTTTTT. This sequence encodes CATSRGQGNFF.

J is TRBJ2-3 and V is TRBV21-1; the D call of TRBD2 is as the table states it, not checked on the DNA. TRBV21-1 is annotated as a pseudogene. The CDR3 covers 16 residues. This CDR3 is CASRVFPGGRTDTQYF. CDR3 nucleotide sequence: TGTGCCAGCAGGGTATTCCCGGGAGGGCGAACAGATACGCAGTATTTT.

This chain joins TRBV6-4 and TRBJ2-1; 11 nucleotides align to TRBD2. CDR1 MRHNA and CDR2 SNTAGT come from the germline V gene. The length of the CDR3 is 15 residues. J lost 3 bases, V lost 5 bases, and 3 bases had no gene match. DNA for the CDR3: TGTGCCAGCAGTTCCCTAGCGGGGGGCTACAATGAGCAGTTCTTC. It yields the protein CASSSLAGGYNEQFF.

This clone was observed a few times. In DNA, the CDR3 is TGCGCCAGCAGCCCTTTCGGGACAGGGGGGTATGGCTACACCTTC. This translates into CASSPFGTGGYGYTF. The chain employs TRBV5-1 and TRBJ1-2; 11 nucleotides align to TRBD1. This CDR3 has 15 residues. Trimming removed 4 bases from V and 5 bases from J; junction bases left unmatched: 7. Germline V gene lookup returns CDR1 SGHRS and CDR2 YFSETQ.

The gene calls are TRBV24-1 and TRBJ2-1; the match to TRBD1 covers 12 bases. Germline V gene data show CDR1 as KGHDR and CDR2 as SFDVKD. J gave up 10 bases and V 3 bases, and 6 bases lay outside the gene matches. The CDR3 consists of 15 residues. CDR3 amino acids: CATSDAGTGGIEQFF. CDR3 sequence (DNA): TGTGCCACCAGTGATGCGGGGACAGGGGGCATCGAGCAGTTCTTC.

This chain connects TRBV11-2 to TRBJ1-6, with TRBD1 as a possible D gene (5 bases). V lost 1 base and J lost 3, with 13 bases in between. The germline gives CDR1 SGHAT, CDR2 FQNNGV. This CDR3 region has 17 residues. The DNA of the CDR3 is TGTGCCAGCAGCTTAGTTGGGGGGGTCGGCTATAATTCACCCCTCCACTTT. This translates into CASSLVGGVGYNSPLHF.

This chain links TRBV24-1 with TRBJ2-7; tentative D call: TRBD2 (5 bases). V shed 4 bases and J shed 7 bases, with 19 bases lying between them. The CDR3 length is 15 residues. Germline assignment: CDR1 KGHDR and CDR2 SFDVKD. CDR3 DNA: TGTGCCACCAGTGAATCCCGGGCCCCACCGGGAGAGCAGTACTTC. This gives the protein CATSESRAPPGEQYF.